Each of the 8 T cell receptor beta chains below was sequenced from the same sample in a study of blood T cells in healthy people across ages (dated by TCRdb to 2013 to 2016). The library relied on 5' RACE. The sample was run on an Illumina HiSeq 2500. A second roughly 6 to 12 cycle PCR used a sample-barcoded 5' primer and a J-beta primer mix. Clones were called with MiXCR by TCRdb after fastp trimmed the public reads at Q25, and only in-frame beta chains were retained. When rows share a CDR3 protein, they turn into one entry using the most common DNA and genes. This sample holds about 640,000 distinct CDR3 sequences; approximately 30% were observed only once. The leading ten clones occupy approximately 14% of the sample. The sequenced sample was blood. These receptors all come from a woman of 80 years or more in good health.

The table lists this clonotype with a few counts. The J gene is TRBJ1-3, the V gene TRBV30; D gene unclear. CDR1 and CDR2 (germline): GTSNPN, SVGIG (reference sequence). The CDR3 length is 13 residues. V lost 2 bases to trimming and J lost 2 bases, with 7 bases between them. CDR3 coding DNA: TGTGCCTGGAGTACTCGAACTGGAAACACCATATATTTT. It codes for CAWSTRTGNTIYF. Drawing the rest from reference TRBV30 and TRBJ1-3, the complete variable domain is SQTIHQWPATLVQPVGSPLSLECTVEGTSNPNLYWYRQAAGRGLQLLFYSVGIGQISSEVPQNLSASRPQDRQFILSSKKLLLSDSGFYLCAWSTRTGNTIYFGEGSWLTVV.

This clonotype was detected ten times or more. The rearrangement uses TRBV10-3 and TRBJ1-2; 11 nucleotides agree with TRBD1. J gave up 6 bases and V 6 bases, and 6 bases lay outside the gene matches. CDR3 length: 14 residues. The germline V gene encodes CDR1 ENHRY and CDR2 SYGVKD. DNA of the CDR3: TGTGCCATCAGCCCGGACAGGGGGCTTAATGGCTACACCTTC. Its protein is CAISPDRGLNGYTF.

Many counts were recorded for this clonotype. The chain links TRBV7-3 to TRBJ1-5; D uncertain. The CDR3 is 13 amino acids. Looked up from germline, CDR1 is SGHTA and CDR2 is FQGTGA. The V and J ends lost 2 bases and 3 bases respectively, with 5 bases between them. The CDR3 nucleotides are TGTGCCAGCAGCTTAGACCCCAATCAGCCCCAGCATTTT. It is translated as CASSLDPNQPQHF. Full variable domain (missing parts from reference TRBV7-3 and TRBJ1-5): GAGVSQTPSNKVTEKGKYVELRCDPISGHTALYWYRQSLGQGPEFLIYFQGTGAADDSGLPNDRFFAVRPEGSVSTLKIQRTERGDSAVYLCASSLDPNQPQHFGDGTRLSIL.

CDR3 loop: CASSEVGTVTINYGYTF. As DNA, the CDR3 is TGTGCCAGCAGTGAAGTGGGGACAGTAACTATTAACTATGGCTACACCTTC. This chain links TRBV2 with TRBJ1-2; 7 bases align to TRBD1. The germline V gene encodes CDR1 SNHLY and CDR2 FYNNEI. The V and J ends lost 1 base and 1 base, in that order; junction bases with no gene match: 9. The CDR3 length is 17 residues.

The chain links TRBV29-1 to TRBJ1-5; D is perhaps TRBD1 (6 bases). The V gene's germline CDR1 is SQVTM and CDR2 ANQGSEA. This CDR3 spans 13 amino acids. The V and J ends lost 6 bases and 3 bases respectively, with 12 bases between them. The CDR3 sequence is CSVRTDPNQPQHF. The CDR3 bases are TGCAGCGTCCGGACAGATCCCAATCAGCCCCAGCATTTT. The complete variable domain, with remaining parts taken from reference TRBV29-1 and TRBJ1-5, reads SAVISQKPSRDICQRGTSLTIQCQVDSQVTMMFWYRQQPGQSLTLIATANQGSEATYESGFVIDKFPISRPNLTFSTLTVSNMSPEDSSIYLCSVRTDPNQPQHFGDGTRLSIL.

CDR3 in amino acids: CASSVDRLGDYGYTF. CDR3 bases: TGTGCCAGCAGCGTCGACAGGTTAGGGGACTATGGCTACACCTTC. This chain connects TRBV9 to TRBJ1-2, with a weak D call TRBD1 (6 bases). V was shortened by 2 bases and J by 3 bases, with 14 bases between the two germline ends. The CDR3 is 15 residues long. Germline CDR1 and CDR2: SGDLS and YYNGEE.

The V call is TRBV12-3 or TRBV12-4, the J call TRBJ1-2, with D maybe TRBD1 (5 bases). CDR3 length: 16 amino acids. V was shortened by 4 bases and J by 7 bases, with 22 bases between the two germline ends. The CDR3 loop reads CASSSLFQRGGPGYTF. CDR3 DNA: TGTGCCAGCAGTTCCCTCTTCCAGAGGGGAGGGCCTGGCTACACCTTC.

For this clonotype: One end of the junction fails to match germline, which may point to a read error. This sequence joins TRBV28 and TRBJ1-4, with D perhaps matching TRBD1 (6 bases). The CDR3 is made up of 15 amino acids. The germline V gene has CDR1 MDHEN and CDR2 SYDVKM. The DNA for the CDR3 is TGTGCCAGCAGTCTATCAGGGGCGATGAATGAAAAACGGTTTTTT. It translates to CASSLSGAMNEKRFF.